This passage covers 4 T cell receptor beta chains from one sample sequenced in a study of shared clonotypes between healthy human individuals. Method: immunoSEQ multiplex PCR; TCRdb's copy keeps in-frame clones and lacks some. The sample shows some 2 million clones, less than 95% of them seen only once. The naive CD8 population came from CD45RO-negative cells selected for CCR7, without terminally differentiated effector memory CD45RA+ cells. Sequenced: naive CD8+ T cells sorted from blood. The receptors shown here come from a man aged 18-30 years in good health.

This chain uses TRBV11-2 with TRBJ2-3; D perhaps matches TRBD1 (5 bases). The CDR3 has 13 amino acids. Trimming left V 7 bases short and J 9 bases short, with 17 bases between. The V gene's germline CDR1 is SGHAT and CDR2 FQNNGV. The CDR3 is CASTAAGKVTQYF. CDR3 DNA sequence: TGTGCCAGCACGGCTGCAGGGAAAGTAACGCAGTATTTT.

V and J are TRBV27 and TRBJ2-7; 10 nucleotides align to TRBD2. The V gene end was trimmed by 3 bases and the J gene end by 0 bases; junction bases not matched to a gene: 2. CDR3 length equals 15 residues. Germline V gene sequence: CDR1 MNHEY, CDR2 SMNVEV (reference sequence). CDR3 nucleotides: TGTGCCAGCAGTTTGGCTAGCGGGAGCTCCTACGAGCAGTACTTC. Translated: CASSLASGSSYEQYF.

This chain links TRBV28 with TRBJ1-4, with unresolved D. The CDR3 extends over 12 amino acids. Germline lookup yields CDR1 MDHEN and CDR2 SYDVKM. Trimming removed 6 bases from V and 8 bases from J, with 10 bases in between. The CDR3 is CASRTRAEKLFF. CDR3 sequence (DNA): TGTGCCAGCAGAACCAGAGCGGAAAAACTGTTTTTT.

About this clone itself: Its ends do not fully match the called genes, so a read error is possible. CDR3 nucleotides: TGTGCTAGCAGCCCCCATCAGGGGCAACTCTTCACCGGGGAGCTGTTTTTT. This codes for CASSPHQGQLFTGELFF. The rearrangement links TRBV7-7 to TRBJ2-2; D possibly corresponds to TRBD1 (6 bases). The V gene's germline CDR1 is SSHAT and CDR2 FNYEAQ (reference sequence). CDR3 length: 17 amino acids.